This T cell receptor (beta chain) was identified during a study of CD8+ T cells in alopecia areata. Study-wide results and caveats: For lesional scalp, especially alopecia totalis/universalis, clonality was higher than in normal scalp.

As regards this clone: Its antigen is unidentified.

The ends were cut back, 2 bases at V and 8 bases at J, with 4 bases in the middle. CDR1 is SGHDT and CDR2 is YYEEEE in the germline V gene. CDR3 length: 11 amino acids. It was cDNA, reverse transcribed from extracted RNA, that served as the sequencing template. TCRdb keeps only in-frame clones here, not all; method: immunoSEQ multiplex PCR. The sample carries 100,000 to 120,000 clones, about 50% recorded once. Alopecia areata patients provided lesional scalp punch biopsies and peripheral blood. The chain has TRBV5-6 and TRBJ1-4; D remains unclear. The clonotype comes from a human donor with alopecia areata. The source material was NKG2D-low CD8+ T cells sorted from blood. CDR3 loop: CASSFNEKLFF. The DNA for the CDR3 is TGTGCCAGCAGCTTTAACGAAAAACTGTTTTTT.